This is a list of T cell receptor beta chains from one sample in a study of CD8+ T cells in alopecia areata. The method was immunoSEQ multiplex PCR; TCRdb's version includes in-frame clones alone and lacks a portion of them. The sample has 250,000 to 350,000 clones; 50% to 75% are singletons. Specimen: CD4+ T cells sorted from blood, collected around week 54, from a patient treated with tofacitinib. The source is a human donor with alopecia areata. The CDR3 runs from the conserved cysteine through the conserved F or W. The D gene is left open where the match is weak. Clone size appears in some rows only: once, few, many, or a class for an expanded clone.

>NA|few|TRBV7-9|TRBJ2-1
TGTGCCAGCAGCTTACTCGATAATGAGCAGTTCTTC
CASSLLDNEQFF
>NA|NA|TRBV7-9|TRBJ1-5
TGTGCCAGCAGCATTGATCGGGGCAATCAGCCCCAGCATTTT
CASSIDRGNQPQHF
>TRBD2|NA|TRBV29-1|TRBJ2-7
TGCAGCGTCGGGGAGGGCAACGAGCAGTACTTC
CSVGEGNEQYF
>NA|NA|TRBV5-4|TRBJ1-1
TGTGCCAGCAGCTTGGCCTTATACGGCACTGAAGCTTTCTTT
CASSLALYGTEAFF
>NA|NA|TRBV7-9|TRBJ1-2
TGTGCCAGCAGCTTAGAGGGGATACAGGTCCGATATGGCTACACCTTC
CASSLEGIQVRYGYTF
>NA|NA|TRBV29-1|TRBJ2-1
TGCAGCGTTGAAGGAGGGGTAAGCTCCTACAATGAGCAGTTCTTC
CSVEGGVSSYNEQFF
>NA|NA|TRBV30|TRBJ1-1
TGTGCCTGGAGTGTGAAGGTGAACACTGAAGCTTTCTTT
CAWSVKVNTEAFF
>TRBD1|few|TRBV5-1|TRBJ2-1
TGCGCCAGCAGCCTTCAGGGGGATGAGCAGTTCTTC
CASSLQGDEQFF
>NA|NA|TRBV5-1|TRBJ2-3
TGCGCCAGCAGTTTATCTCTAGATACGCAGTATTTT
CASSLSLDTQYF
>NA|NA|TRBV29-1|TRBJ1-1
TGCAGCGTTGTCCCAGAGAACACTGAAGCTTTCTTT
CSVVPENTEAFF
>NA|NA|TRBV30|TRBJ1-5
TGTGCCTGGAGTTGGAAGACAGCGAATCAGCCCCAGCATTTT
CAWSWKTANQPQHF
>NA|NA|TRBV5-4|TRBJ2-3
TGTGCCAGCAGCCAAGACACTCAGGGGGATACGCAGTATTTT
CASSQDTQGDTQYF
>TRBD1|NA|TRBV9|TRBJ2-1
TGTGCCAGCAGCCCGGGACAGACCTACAGTGAGCAGTTCTTC
CASSPGQTYSEQFF
>NA|NA|TRBV15|TRBJ2-3
TGTGCCACCAGCAGCGGGCCCCTCACAGATACGCAGTATTTT
CATSSGPLTDTQYF